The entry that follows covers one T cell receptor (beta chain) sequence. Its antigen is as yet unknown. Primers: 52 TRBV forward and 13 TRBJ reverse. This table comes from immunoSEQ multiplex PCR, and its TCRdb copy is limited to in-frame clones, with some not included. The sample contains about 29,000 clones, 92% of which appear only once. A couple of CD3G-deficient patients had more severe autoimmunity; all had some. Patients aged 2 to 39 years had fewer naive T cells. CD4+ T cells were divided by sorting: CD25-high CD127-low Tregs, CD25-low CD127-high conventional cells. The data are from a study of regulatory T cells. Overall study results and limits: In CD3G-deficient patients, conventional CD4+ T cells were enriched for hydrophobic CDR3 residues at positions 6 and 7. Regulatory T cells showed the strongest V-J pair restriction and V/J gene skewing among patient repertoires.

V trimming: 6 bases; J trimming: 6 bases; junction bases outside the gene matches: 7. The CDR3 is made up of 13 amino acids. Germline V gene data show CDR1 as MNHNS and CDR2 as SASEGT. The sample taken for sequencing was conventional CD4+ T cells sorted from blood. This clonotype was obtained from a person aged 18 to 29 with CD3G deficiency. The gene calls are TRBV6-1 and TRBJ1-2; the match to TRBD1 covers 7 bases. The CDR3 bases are TGTGCCAGCAGCCAGGGGGGGAGCCATGGCTACACCTTC. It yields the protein CASSQGGSHGYTF.